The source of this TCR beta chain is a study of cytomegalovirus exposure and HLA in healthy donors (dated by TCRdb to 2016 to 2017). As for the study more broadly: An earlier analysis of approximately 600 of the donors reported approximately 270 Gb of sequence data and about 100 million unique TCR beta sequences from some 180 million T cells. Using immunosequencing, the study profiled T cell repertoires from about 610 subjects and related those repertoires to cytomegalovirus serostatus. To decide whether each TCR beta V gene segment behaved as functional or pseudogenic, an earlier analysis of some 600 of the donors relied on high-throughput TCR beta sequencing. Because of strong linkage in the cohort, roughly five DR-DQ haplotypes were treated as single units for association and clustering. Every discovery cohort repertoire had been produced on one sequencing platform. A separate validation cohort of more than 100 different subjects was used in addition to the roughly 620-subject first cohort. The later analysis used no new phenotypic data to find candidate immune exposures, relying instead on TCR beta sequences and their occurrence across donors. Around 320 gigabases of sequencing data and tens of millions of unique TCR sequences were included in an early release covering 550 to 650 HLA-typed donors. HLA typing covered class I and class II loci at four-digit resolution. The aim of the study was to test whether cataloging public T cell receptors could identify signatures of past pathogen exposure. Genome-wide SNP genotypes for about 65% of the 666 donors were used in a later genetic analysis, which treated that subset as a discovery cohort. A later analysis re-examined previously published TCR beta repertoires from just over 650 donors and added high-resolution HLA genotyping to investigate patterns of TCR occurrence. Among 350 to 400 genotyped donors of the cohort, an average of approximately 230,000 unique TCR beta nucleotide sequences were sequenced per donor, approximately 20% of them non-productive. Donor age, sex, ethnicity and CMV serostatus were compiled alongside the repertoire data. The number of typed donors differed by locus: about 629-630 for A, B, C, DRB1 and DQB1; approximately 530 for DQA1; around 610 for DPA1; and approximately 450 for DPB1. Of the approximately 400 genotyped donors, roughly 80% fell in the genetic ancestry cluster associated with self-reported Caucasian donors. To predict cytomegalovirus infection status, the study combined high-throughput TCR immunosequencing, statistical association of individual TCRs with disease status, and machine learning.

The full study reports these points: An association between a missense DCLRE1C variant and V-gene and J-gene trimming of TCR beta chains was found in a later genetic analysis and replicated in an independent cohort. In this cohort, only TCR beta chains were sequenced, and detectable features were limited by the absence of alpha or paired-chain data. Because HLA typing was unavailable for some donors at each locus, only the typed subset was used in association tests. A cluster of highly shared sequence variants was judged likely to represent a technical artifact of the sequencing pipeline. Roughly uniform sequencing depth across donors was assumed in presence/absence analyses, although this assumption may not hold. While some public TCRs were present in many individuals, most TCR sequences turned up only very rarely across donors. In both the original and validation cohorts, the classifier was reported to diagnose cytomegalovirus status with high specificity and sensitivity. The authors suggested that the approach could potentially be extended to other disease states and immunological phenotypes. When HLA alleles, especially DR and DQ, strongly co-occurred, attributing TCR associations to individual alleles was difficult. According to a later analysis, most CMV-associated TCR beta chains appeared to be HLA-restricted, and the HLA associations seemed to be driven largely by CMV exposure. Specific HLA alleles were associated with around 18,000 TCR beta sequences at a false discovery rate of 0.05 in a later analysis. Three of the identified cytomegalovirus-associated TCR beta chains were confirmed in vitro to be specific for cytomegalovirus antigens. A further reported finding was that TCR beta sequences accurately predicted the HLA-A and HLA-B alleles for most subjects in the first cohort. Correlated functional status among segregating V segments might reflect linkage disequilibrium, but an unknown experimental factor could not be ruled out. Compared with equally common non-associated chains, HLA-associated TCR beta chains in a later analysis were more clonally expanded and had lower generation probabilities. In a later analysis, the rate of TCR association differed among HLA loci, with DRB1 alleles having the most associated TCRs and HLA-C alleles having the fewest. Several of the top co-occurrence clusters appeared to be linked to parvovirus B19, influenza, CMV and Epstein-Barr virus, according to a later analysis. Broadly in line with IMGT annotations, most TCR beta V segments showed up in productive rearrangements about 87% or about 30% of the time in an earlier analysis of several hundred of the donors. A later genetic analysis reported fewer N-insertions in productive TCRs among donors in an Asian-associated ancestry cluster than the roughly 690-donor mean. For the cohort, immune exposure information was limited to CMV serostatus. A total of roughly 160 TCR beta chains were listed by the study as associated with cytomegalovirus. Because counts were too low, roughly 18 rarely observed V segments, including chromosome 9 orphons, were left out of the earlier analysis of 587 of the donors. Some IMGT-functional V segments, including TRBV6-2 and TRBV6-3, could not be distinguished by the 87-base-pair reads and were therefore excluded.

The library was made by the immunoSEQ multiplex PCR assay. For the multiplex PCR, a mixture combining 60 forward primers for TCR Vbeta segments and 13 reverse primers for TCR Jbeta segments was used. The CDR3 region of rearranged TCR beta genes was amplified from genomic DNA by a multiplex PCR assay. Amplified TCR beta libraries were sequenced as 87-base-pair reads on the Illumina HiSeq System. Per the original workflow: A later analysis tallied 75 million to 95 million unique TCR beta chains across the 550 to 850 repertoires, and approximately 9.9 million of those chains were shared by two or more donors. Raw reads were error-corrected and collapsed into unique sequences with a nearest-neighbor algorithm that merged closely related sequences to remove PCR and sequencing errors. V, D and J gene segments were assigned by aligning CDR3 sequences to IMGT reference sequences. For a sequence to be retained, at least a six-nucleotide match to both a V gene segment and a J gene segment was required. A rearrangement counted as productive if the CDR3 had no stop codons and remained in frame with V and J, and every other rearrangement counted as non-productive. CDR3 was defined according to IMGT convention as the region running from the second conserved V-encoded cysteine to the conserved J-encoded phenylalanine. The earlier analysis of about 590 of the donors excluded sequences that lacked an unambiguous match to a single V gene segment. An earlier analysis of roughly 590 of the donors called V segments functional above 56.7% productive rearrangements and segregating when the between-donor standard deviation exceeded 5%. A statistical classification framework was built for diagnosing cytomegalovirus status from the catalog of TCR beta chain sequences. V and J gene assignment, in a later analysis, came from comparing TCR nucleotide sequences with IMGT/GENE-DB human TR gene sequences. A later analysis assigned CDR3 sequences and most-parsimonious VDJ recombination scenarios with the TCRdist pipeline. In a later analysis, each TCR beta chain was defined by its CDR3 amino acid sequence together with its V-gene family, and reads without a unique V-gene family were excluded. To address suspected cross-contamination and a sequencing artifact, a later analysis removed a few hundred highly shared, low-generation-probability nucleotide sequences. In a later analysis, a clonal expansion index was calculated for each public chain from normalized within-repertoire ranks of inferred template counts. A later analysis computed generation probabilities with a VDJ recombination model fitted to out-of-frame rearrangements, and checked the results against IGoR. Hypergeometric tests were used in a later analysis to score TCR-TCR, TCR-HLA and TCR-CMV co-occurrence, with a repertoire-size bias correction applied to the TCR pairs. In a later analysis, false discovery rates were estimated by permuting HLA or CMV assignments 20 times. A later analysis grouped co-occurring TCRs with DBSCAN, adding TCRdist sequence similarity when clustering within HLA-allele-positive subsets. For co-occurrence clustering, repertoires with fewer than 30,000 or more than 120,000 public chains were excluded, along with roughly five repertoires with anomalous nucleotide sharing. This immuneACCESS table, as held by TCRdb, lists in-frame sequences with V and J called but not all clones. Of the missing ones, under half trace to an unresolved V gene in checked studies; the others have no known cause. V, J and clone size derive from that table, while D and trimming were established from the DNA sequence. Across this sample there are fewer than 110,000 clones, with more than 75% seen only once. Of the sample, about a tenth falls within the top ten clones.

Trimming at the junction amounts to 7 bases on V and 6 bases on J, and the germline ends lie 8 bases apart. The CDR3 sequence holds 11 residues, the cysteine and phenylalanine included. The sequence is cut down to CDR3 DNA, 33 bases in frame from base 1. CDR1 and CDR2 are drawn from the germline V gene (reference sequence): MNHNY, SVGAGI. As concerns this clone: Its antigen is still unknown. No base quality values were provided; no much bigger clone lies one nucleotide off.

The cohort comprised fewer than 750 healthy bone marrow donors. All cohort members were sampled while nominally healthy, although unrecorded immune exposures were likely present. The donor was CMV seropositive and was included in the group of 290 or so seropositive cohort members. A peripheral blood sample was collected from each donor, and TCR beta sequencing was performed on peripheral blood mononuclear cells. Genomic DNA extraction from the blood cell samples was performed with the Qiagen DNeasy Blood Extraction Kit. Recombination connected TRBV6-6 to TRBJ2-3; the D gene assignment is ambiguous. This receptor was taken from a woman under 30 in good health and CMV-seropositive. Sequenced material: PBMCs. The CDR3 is CASTFGDTQYF. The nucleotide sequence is TGTGCCAGCACGTTCGGGGATACGCAGTATTTT.